The 29 T cell receptor beta chains in this list originate from one sample, sequenced in a study of T cells after yellow fever vaccination. A single record per CDR3 protein comes from TCRdb applying MiXCR to the 5' RACE reads. The sample has a few hundred thousand distinct CDR3 sequences, over 15% seen once. Source: PBMCs, taken 15 days after the yellow fever booster vaccination. These receptors came from a young man who received the YFV17D yellow fever vaccine.

The CDR3 loop reads CASSLSGQDYGYTF. CDR3 sequence (DNA): TGCGCCAGCAGCTTGTCGGGCCAGGACTATGGCTACACCTTC. The V call is TRBV5-1, the J call TRBJ1-2; D not certain. This CDR3 contains 14 residues. Germline V CDR1 and CDR2: SGHRS, YFSETQ. Trimming took off 1 base at V and 3 bases at J, with 10 bases between the two ends.

Only a few counts were recorded for this clonotype. The rearrangement joins TRBV20-1 to TRBJ2-3; 7 positions agree with TRBD2. V shed 0 bases, J shed 4 bases, and the junction held 7 bases outside the gene matches. Germline CDR1 reads DFQATT; CDR2 reads SNEGSKA (reference sequence). This CDR3 region has 15 residues. The CDR3 region has the DNA TGCAGTGCTAGAGATTCGCGGGAGTCTTCAGATACGCAGTATTTT. Amino acids: CSARDSRESSDTQYF.

This clonotype turned up a few times. V is TRBV5-5 and J is TRBJ2-7; 7 bases map to TRBD2. The V gene end was trimmed by 2 bases and the J gene end by 6 bases; junction bases not matched to a gene: 8. Germline values: CDR1 SGHKS, CDR2 YYEKEE (reference sequence). The CDR3 sequence is 14 residues long. In DNA form, the CDR3 reads TGTGCCAGCAGCTTCCCGGGACTAAATTCCGAGCAGTACTTC. Translating gives CASSFPGLNSEQYF.

The chain combines TRBV28 with TRBJ2-1, with 7 positions matching TRBD1. Looked up from germline, CDR1 is MDHEN and CDR2 is SYDVKM. V lost 6 bases, J lost 6 bases, and 11 bases stayed unmatched. The CDR3 runs to 15 residues. The CDR3 DNA reads as TGTGCCAGCAGGGGCCAAGGACAGGCCGGCAATGAGCAGTTCTTC. Protein sequence: CASRGQGQAGNEQFF.

This chain links TRBV20-1 with TRBJ2-3, with TRBD2 matching 11 bases. The CDR3 runs to 16 residues. The V segment lost 5 bases and the J segment 6 bases; nucleotides outside the gene matches: 13. Germline CDR1 is DFQATT and CDR2 is SNEGSKA (reference sequence). The DNA for the CDR3 is TGCAGTGCTCAGGGAGGACTAGCGGGCCGAAGGGATACGCAGTATTTT. This encodes CSAQGGLAGRRDTQYF.

This clonotype was observed a few times. V gene TRBV29-1 combines with J gene TRBJ2-1; 8 bases map to TRBD1. CDR3 length: 10 residues. CDR1 and CDR2 from the germline V gene are SQVTM and ANQGSEA. Trimming took 7 bases from V and 8 from J; bases not matched to a gene: 1. This CDR3 is CSAGGDEQFF. CDR3 nucleotides: TGCAGCGCAGGGGGCGATGAGCAGTTCTTC.

This clonotype showed up many times. The rearrangement joins TRBV20-1 to TRBJ2-1; TRBD2 agrees at 9 bases. The germline V gene has CDR1 DFQATT and CDR2 SNEGSKA (reference sequence). CDR3 length: 17 residues. After removal of 4 bases from V and 0 bases from J, the junction contained 10 bases not matched to a gene. The CDR3 bases are TGCAGTGCTACGAAGCGACTAGCGGAGAGCTCCTACAATGAGCAGTTCTTC. Translated: CSATKRLAESSYNEQFF.

V gene TRBV15 combines with J gene TRBJ2-1, with a possible D match to TRBD2 (5 bases). Germline CDR1 and CDR2: LNHNV and YYDKDF (reference sequence). Trimming cost V 0 bases and J 7 bases, with 7 bases left between them. The CDR3 is made up of 13 amino acids. This CDR3 reads CATSREDSNEQFF. The DNA of the CDR3 is TGTGCCACCAGCAGAGAGGACTCAAATGAGCAGTTCTTC.

This clonotype was detected only a few times. The chain is built from TRBV4-3 and TRBJ1-2; D might be TRBD1 (5 bases). This CDR3 spans 15 amino acids. Germline CDR1 is LGHNA and CDR2 is YSLEER. Trimming removed 1 base from V and 4 bases from J, with 13 bases in between. The CDR3 DNA reads as TGCGCCAGCAGCCAAGTTGTTCAGGGCGGCTATGGCTACACCTTC. This translates into CASSQVVQGGYGYTF.

This clonotype was observed many times. This rearrangement joins TRBV6-1 to TRBJ2-7; D is perhaps TRBD1 or TRBD2 (5 bases each). The CDR3 length is 15 residues. The germline V gene encodes CDR1 MNHNS and CDR2 SASEGT. V lost 6 bases to trimming and J lost 3 bases, with 18 bases between them. The CDR3 coding sequence is TGTGCCAGCAGCCTAGCCTCCGGGACGGGCTACGAGCAGTACTTC. This encodes CASSLASGTGYEQYF.

The rearrangement uses TRBV15 and TRBJ2-7; D perhaps matches TRBD1 (5 bases). The CDR3 is 16 residues long. Germline loops: CDR1 LNHNV, CDR2 YYDKDF (reference sequence). The ends were cut back, 3 bases at V and 6 bases at J, with 21 bases in the middle. The CDR3 here is CATSSNTGLLGLEQYF. In nucleotides, the CDR3 is TGTGCCACCAGCAGTAATACGGGCCTTTTGGGGCTCGAGCAGTACTTC. Supplemented by reference TRBV15 and TRBJ2-7, the full variable domain reads DAMVIQNPRYQVTQFGKPVTLSCSQTLNHNVMYWYQQKSSQAPKLLFHYYDKDFNNEADTPDNFQSRRPNTSFCFLDIRSPGLGDTAMYLCATSSNTGLLGLEQYFGPGTRLTVT.

The chain employs TRBV27 and TRBJ2-7, with D tentatively TRBD2 (7 bases). The ends were cut back, 0 bases at V and 2 bases at J, with 11 bases in the middle. The CDR3 runs to 15 residues. Germline CDR1 reads MNHEY; CDR2 reads SMNVEV (reference sequence). The CDR3 DNA reads TGTGCCAGCAGTTTATCTGGGGGGGCGACCTACGAGCAGTACTTC. Encoded protein: CASSLSGGATYEQYF.

V and J are TRBV5-1 and TRBJ2-2; 13 bases align to TRBD2. CDR1 and CDR2 from the germline V gene are SGHRS and YFSETQ. The V segment lost 7 bases and the J segment 6 bases; nucleotides outside the gene matches: 3. CDR3 length: 14 amino acids. CDR3 protein: CASQGLAGPGELFF. CDR3 coding DNA: TGCGCCAGCCAGGGACTAGCGGGGCCCGGGGAGCTGTTTTTT.

The chain is built from TRBV20-1 and TRBJ1-3; unclear D gene. V lost 0 bases and J 4 bases, leaving 7 bases between the germline ends. CDR1 is DFQATT, CDR2 SNEGSKA, per germline (reference sequence). The CDR3 is 13 amino acids. CDR3 sequence reads: CSARDATGNTIYF. Here the CDR3 DNA reads TGCAGTGCTAGAGATGCGACGGGAAACACCATATATTTT.

The chain couples TRBV3-1 to TRBJ2-3; TRBD2 is a possible D gene (6 bases). The germline CDR1 and CDR2 sequences are LGHDT and YNNKEL (reference sequence). This CDR3 is built from 17 residues. V lost 0 bases, J lost 3 bases, and 16 bases lay in between. CDR3 sequence (DNA): TGTGCCAGCAGCCAAGATCTTGACGGGAGAGTAACAGATACGCAGTATTTT. This sequence encodes CASSQDLDGRVTDTQYF.

This clonotype was detected a few times. The CDR3 loop is CASSIPEQETQYF. The CDR3 DNA reads as TGTGCCAGTAGTATCCCGGAACAAGAGACCCAGTACTTC. The V gene is TRBV19, the J gene TRBJ2-5; no clear D gene. Germline CDR1 reads LNHDA; CDR2 reads SQIVND (reference sequence). Trimming removed 3 bases at V and 2 bases at J, with 7 bases between. The CDR3 is made up of 13 amino acids.

The genes are TRBV10-3 and TRBJ2-1, with D possibly TRBD2 on 5 matching bases. This CDR3 is 12 amino acids long. Germline V gene lookup returns CDR1 ENHRY and CDR2 SYGVKD. Trimming removed 10 bases at V and 8 bases at J, with 15 bases between. CDR3 bases: TGTGCCACCAGCGGCTTATCCTATGAGCAGTTCTTC. Residues: CATSGLSYEQFF.

This clonotype was picked up a small number of times. The CDR3 coding sequence is TGTGCCAGCAGCTTAATGGGGACACTGAACACTGAAGCTTTCTTT. Its protein product is CASSLMGTLNTEAFF. The chain has TRBV11-1 and TRBJ1-1, with D perhaps TRBD1 (6 bases). V lost 2 bases, J lost 0 bases, and 10 bases lay in between. The germline V gene has CDR1 SGHAT and CDR2 FQDESV (reference sequence). CDR3 length: 15 residues.

The sample holds one count of this clonotype. The CDR3 region has the DNA TGTGCCAGCAGCGTAGGGCAGGGGATCTCCTACGAGCAGTACTTC. This codes for CASSVGQGISYEQYF. The V gene is TRBV9, the J gene TRBJ2-7, with a possible D match to TRBD1 (6 bases). Germline loops: CDR1 SGDLS, CDR2 YYNGEE. V lost 0 bases and J lost 0, with 10 bases in between. The CDR3 runs 15 residues.

This sequence joins TRBV4-3 and TRBJ2-2; D unresolved. The germline V gene encodes CDR1 LGHNA and CDR2 YSLEER. The CDR3 has 12 residues. V was shortened by 8 bases and J by 6 bases, with 10 bases between the two germline ends. The CDR3 reads CASQDLPGELFF. CDR3 in DNA: TGCGCCAGCCAAGATCTCCCCGGGGAGCTGTTTTTT.

This chain uses TRBV6-4 with TRBJ2-7; possibly TRBD1 or TRBD2 for D (6 bases each). Germline loops: CDR1 MRHNA, CDR2 SNTAGT. Trimming removed 6 bases from V and 5 bases from J, with 17 bases in between. CDR3 length: 14 amino acids. The CDR3 spells CASRTGRRGHEQYF. The DNA of the CDR3 is TGTGCCAGCAGGACAGGACGGCGGGGCCACGAGCAGTACTTC.

The gene calls are TRBV20-1 and TRBJ2-7, with 7 bases aligning to TRBD2. With 3 bases clipped from V and 0 bases from J, the junction kept 17 bases outside the gene matches. The length of the CDR3 is 18 residues. Germline V gene lookup returns CDR1 DFQATT and CDR2 SNEGSKA (reference sequence). CDR3 nucleotides: TGCAGTGCTAGCGCTATACCGGGGCCTAGCGGTTACTCCTACGAGCAGTACTTC. It codes for CSASAIPGPSGYSYEQYF.

The chain couples TRBV5-1 to TRBJ2-7; D may be TRBD1 (6 bases). The V gene's germline CDR1 is SGHRS and CDR2 YFSETQ. The germline V and J ends were trimmed by 3 bases and 2 bases, with 12 bases remaining between them. The length of the CDR3 is 14 residues. The CDR3 loop reads CASSSTGSTYEQYF. The CDR3 DNA follows: TGCGCCAGCAGCTCGACAGGTTCGACCTACGAGCAGTACTTC. Filled out from reference TRBV5-1 and TRBJ2-7, the complete variable domain reads KAGVTQTPRYLIKTRGQQVTLSCSPISGHRSVSWYQQTPGQGLQFLFEYFSETQRNKGNFPGRFSGRQFSNSRSEMNVSTLELGDSALYLCASSSTGSTYEQYFGPGTRLTVT.

V and J are TRBV5-1 and TRBJ2-3; D gene ambiguous. The germline V gene encodes CDR1 SGHRS and CDR2 YFSETQ. The CDR3 runs 14 residues. Trimming removed 4 bases from V and 2 bases from J, with 11 bases in between. CDR3 DNA: TGCGCCAGCAGCCCCGAACCTATCACAGATACGCAGTATTTT. This encodes CASSPEPITDTQYF. The entire variable domain, with the rest obtained from reference TRBV5-1 and TRBJ2-3, is as follows: KAGVTQTPRYLIKTRGQQVTLSCSPISGHRSVSWYQQTPGQGLQFLFEYFSETQRNKGNFPGRFSGRQFSNSRSEMNVSTLELGDSALYLCASSPEPITDTQYFGPGTRLTVL.

Only a few counts were recorded for this clonotype. The gene calls are TRBV7-2 and TRBJ2-1, with TRBD2 identical over 12 bases. This CDR3 has 15 residues. Germline-derived CDR1 and CDR2 are SGHTA and FQGNSA. V lost 2 bases, J lost 9 bases, and 5 bases stayed unmatched. This CDR3 is CASSLRVLAGGEQFF. CDR3 in DNA: TGTGCCAGCAGCTTACGGGTACTAGCGGGAGGTGAGCAGTTCTTC.

This clonotype appeared a few times. The chain is built from TRBV5-1 and TRBJ2-7; the D is unclear. The CDR3 loop spans 13 amino acids. V was pared by 5 bases and J by 2 bases, with 11 bases between. The germline CDR1 and CDR2 sequences are SGHRS and YFSETQ. The CDR3 coding sequence is TGCGCCAGCAGGGACGGGCAGACCTACGAGCAGTACTTC. It codes for CASRDGQTYEQYF.

This clonotype appeared a few times. The chain has TRBV12-3 or TRBV12-4 and TRBJ2-5; D gene uncertain. The CDR3 is 12 amino acids. V gave up 11 bases and J gave up 3 bases, with 13 bases separating them. Here the CDR3 reads CALAVGEETQYF. The CDR3 DNA reads as TGTGCCCTGGCGGTAGGTGAAGAGACCCAGTACTTC.

This clonotype occurred a few times. The chain is built from TRBV9 and TRBJ2-3; D is perhaps TRBD1 (6 bases). The CDR3 extends over 16 amino acids. V dropped 2 bases and J dropped 1 base, with 14 bases sitting between them. Germline V CDR1 and CDR2: SGDLS, YYNGEE. The CDR3 nucleotides read TGTGCCAGCAGCGTTGAGGGGGTTGGTGGCACAGATACGCAGTATTTT. This gives the protein CASSVEGVGGTDTQYF.

This clonotype was recorded a few times. The J gene is TRBJ2-3, the V gene TRBV6-1; TRBD1 agrees at 7 bases. The CDR3 has 15 residues. Trimming removed 6 bases from V and 6 bases from J; junction bases left unmatched: 12. Germline assignment: CDR1 MNHNS and CDR2 SASEGT. CDR3 in DNA: TGTGCCAGCAGCTTCGCCGGGACAGCCTCCGATACGCAGTATTTT. Translated: CASSFAGTASDTQYF.